This T cell receptor beta chain was profiled in a study of somatic mutations in cytotoxic T cells in rheumatoid arthritis. Study conclusions and caveats: Only rheumatoid arthritis patients, not healthy controls, showed CD8+ clonality increasing with age. The authors did not adjust the slight TRBV07 underrepresentation in rheumatoid arthritis patients for multiple comparisons.

Libraries were prepared by immunoSEQ multiplex PCR; TCRdb keeps only in-frame clonotypes and omits some of them. The sample includes approximately 18,000 clones, 85% to 90% of them seen just once. Healthy control status was assigned to blood donors, whose median age was about 53 years (range about 21-70) and of whom about 58% were female. The investigators isolated CD4+ and CD8+ cells by positive magnetic bead selection and checked their purity by flow cytometry. Notes on this clone: The antigen remains unidentified.

The germline gives CDR1 KGHSH, CDR2 LQKENI. This CDR3 is 16 amino acids long. Trimming cost V 0 bases and J 3 bases; bases outside gene matches: 3. The chain uses TRBV18 and TRBJ1-3, with 9 bases that match TRBD1. The sequence was obtained from a middle-aged man in good health. Input material: CD8+ T cells sorted from blood. CDR3 in amino acids: CASSPPDRGFGNTIYF. The CDR3, as DNA: TGTGCCAGCTCACCACCGGACAGGGGATTTGGAAACACCATATATTTT.